The 20 T cell receptor beta chains given below trace back to one sample, sequenced in a study of T cell repertoires in aging, cancer and after chemotherapy. Amplification of TCR beta used genomic DNA extracted from peripheral blood. A mixed TRB-A/B primer pool amplified rearranged TRB by multiplex touch-down PCR. TCRdb reanalysed the multiplex PCR reads using MiXCR and keeps one entry per CDR3 protein. The sample lists more than 1,300 distinct CDR3 sequences, about 46% occurring once. Sequences were obtained from blood. The receptors stem from a human donor with a blood cancer.

This chain connects TRBV30 to TRBJ1-3; D unresolved. The CDR3 is made up of 13 amino acids. The V gene lost 3 bases and the J gene lost 7 bases, with 13 bases spanning the gap. Germline V gene sequence: CDR1 GTSNPN, CDR2 SVGIG (reference sequence). The CDR3 region is CAWSQGSTNTIYF. The CDR3 region has the DNA TGTGCCTGGAGCCAAGGGTCTACGAACACCATATATTTT.

By sample fraction, this clonotype is large (0.1 to 1%). This chain connects TRBV5-6 to TRBJ2-2, with 9 bases identical to TRBD1. Trimming at V came to 3 bases and at J to 6 bases, leaving 6 bases not matched to a gene. CDR3 length: 15 amino acids. Germline lookup yields CDR1 SGHDT and CDR2 YYEEEE. As DNA, the CDR3 is TGTGCCAGCAGCTCCGGGACAGGGTCCGCCGGGGAGCTGTTTTTT. It translates to CASSSGTGSAGELFF.

The V call is TRBV11-1, the J call TRBJ2-5; 10 bases are a match to TRBD2. V shed 5 bases and J 5 bases; nucleotides not matched to a gene: 17. Germline loops: CDR1 SGHAT, CDR2 FQDESV (reference sequence). The CDR3 length is 18 residues. CDR3 in amino acids: CASSRSSTSSGSGETQYF. Here the CDR3 DNA reads TGTGCCAGCAGCCGATCCTCCACATCTAGCGGGAGTGGTGAGACCCAGTACTTC.

The chain couples TRBV20-1 to TRBJ2-1; 9 positions agree with TRBD1. Germline CDR1 reads DFQATT; CDR2 reads SNEGSKA (reference sequence). This CDR3 is built from 13 residues. V was clipped by 3 bases and J by 3 bases; unmatched bases: 0. CDR3 nucleotides: TGCAGTGCTAGGGACAGGGGCTACAATGAGCAGTTCTTC. Its translation: CSARDRGYNEQFF.

Within the sample, this clonotype is medium-sized. The CDR3 DNA reads as TGTGCCAGCAGCCAAGAGCAGGGTGACGGCACTGAAGCTTTCTTT. This translates into CASSQEQGDGTEAFF. The gene calls are TRBV4-2 and TRBJ1-1; possible D gene TRBD1, 5 bases. There are 15 residues in the CDR3. V was clipped by 0 bases and J by 4 bases, with 12 bases between them. Germline lookup yields CDR1 LGHNA and CDR2 YNFKEQ.

On this clonotype: The junction differs from germline at one of its ends, possibly a read error. The chain links TRBV20-1 to TRBJ1-4, with 7 bases that match TRBD1. There are 11 residues in the CDR3. Per the germline V gene, CDR1 is DFQATT and CDR2 is SNEGSKA (reference sequence). CDR3 amino acids: CSAGDSRLFPF. As DNA, the CDR3 is TGCAGTGCTGGGGACAGTAGGCTCTTTCCTTTT.

This clonotype is termed medium-sized (0.01 to 0.1%). The chain employs TRBV28 and TRBJ2-1; D not certain. The CDR3 consists of 12 residues. The V end was cut by 10 bases, the J end by 7 bases, with 14 bases between. Germline V gene sequence: CDR1 MDHEN, CDR2 SYDVKM. The CDR3 here is CATGAILNEQFF. The CDR3 DNA reads as TGTGCCACCGGCGCAATATTGAATGAGCAGTTCTTC.

The chain recombines TRBV6-5 with TRBJ2-1, with 10 bases matching TRBD2. Germline V lookup: CDR1 MNHEY, CDR2 SVGAGI. CDR3 size: 19 residues. V lost 6 bases, J lost 5 bases, and 19 bases stayed unmatched. CDR3: CASSQIGVAGGPSNNEQFF. The CDR3 DNA follows: TGTGCCAGCAGCCAGATCGGCGTAGCGGGAGGTCCTTCGAACAATGAGCAGTTCTTC.

The chain employs TRBV10-1 and TRBJ2-3; 12 bases agree with TRBD2. The germline V gene encodes CDR1 WNHNN and CDR2 SYGVQD (reference sequence). V shed 9 bases and J 5 bases; nucleotides not matched to a gene: 9. The CDR3 length is 15 residues. CDR3 nucleotides: TGCGCCAGTAAGAGAGAGACTAGCGGGGGAGATACGCAGTATTTT. It codes for CASKRETSGGDTQYF.

The V gene is TRBV29-1, the J gene TRBJ2-1; TRBD2 aligns across 15 bases. The CDR3 loop spans 16 amino acids. Germline V CDR1 and CDR2: SQVTM, ANQGSEA. Losses at the gene ends were 3 bases for V and 4 bases for J; bases not matched to a gene: 4. This CDR3 reads CSVDGGLAGGYNEQFF. In DNA form, the CDR3 reads TGCAGCGTTGATGGCGGACTAGCGGGAGGGTACAATGAGCAGTTCTTC.

Judged by abundance, this clonotype is medium-sized. The chain links TRBV18 to TRBJ1-6; D is perhaps TRBD1 (5 bases). Trimming took off 1 base at V and 6 bases at J, with 13 bases between the two ends. The CDR3 length is 16 residues. Germline V CDR1 and CDR2: KGHSH, LQKENI. The CDR3 sequence is CASSPRNGQTNSPLHF. CDR3 sequence (DNA): TGTGCCAGCTCACCACGGAACGGACAAACTAATTCACCCCTCCACTTT. Full variable domain (missing parts from reference TRBV18 and TRBJ1-6): NAGVMQNPRHLVRRRGQEARLRCSPMKGHSHVYWYRQLPEEGLKFMVYLQKENIIDESGMPKERFSAEFPKEGPSILRIQQVVRGDSAAYFCASSPRNGQTNSPLHFGNGTRLTVT.

The chain links TRBV29-1 to TRBJ1-5; D is unresolved. The CDR3 consists of 12 residues. The ends were cut back, 6 bases at V and 4 bases at J, with 10 bases in the middle. CDR1 and CDR2 (germline): SQVTM, ANQGSEA. The CDR3 protein is CSVATVNQPQHF. The DNA of the CDR3 is TGCAGCGTAGCAACAGTGAATCAGCCCCAGCATTTT.

V usage is TRBV20-1 and J usage is TRBJ1-2, with 7 bases matching TRBD1. Germline trimming cut 2 bases from V and 5 bases from J; bases unmatched to any gene: 11. Germline-derived CDR1 and CDR2 are DFQATT and SNEGSKA (reference sequence). This CDR3 has 15 amino acids. CDR3 residues: CSARSEQGKGYGYTF. The CDR3 DNA reads as TGCAGTGCTAGATCAGAACAGGGGAAGGGATATGGCTACACCTTC.

The rearrangement links TRBV4-3 to TRBJ2-7; 7 positions agree with TRBD2. Germline values: CDR1 LGHNA, CDR2 YSLEER. The CDR3 runs to 16 residues. V gave up 0 bases and J gave up 2 bases; unmatched junction bases: 7. The CDR3 is CASSQDVAGRAYEQYF. The CDR3 DNA sequence: TGCGCCAGCAGCCAAGATGTAGCGGGCAGGGCCTACGAGCAGTACTTC.

This clonotype turned up a few times. This chain connects TRBV11-2 to TRBJ1-3; the D is unclear. Per germline, CDR1 SGHAT and CDR2 FQNNGV. The CDR3 extends over 15 amino acids. The V end was cut by 4 bases, the J end by 0 bases, with 10 bases between. CDR3 sequence (DNA): TGTGCCAGCAGCTCCGGACGCGTCTCTGGAAACACCATATATTTT. It yields the protein CASSSGRVSGNTIYF.

This chain connects TRBV13 to TRBJ1-4, with D possibly TRBD1 on 6 matching bases. With 0 bases removed from V and 8 bases from J, the gap between germline ends came to 10 bases. The CDR3 is 14 residues long. Germline V gene lookup returns CDR1 PRHDT and CDR2 FYEKMQ (reference sequence). The CDR3 sequence is CASSLGRGIEKLFF. The CDR3 DNA follows: TGTGCCAGCAGCTTAGGCAGGGGAATAGAAAAACTGTTTTTT. Supplemented by reference TRBV13 and TRBJ1-4, the full variable domain reads AAGVIQSPRHLIKEKRETATLKCYPIPRHDTVYWYQQGPGQDPQFLISFYEKMQSDKGSIPDRFSAQQFSDYHSELNMSSLELGDSALYFCASSLGRGIEKLFFGSGTQLSVL.

Concerning this clonotype itself: The DNA is omitted, as the CDR3 cannot be located on it reliably, and the CDR3 follows TCRdb's listing. The chain employs TRBV5-1 and TRBJ1-1; the table's D call, TRBD1, was not checked against the DNA. Germline CDR1 and CDR2: SGHRS and YFSETQ. The CDR3 spans 20 residues, counting both ends. The CDR3 is CASSICLCSVMDRGNTEAFF.

In its sample, this clonotype is medium-sized (0.01 to 0.1%). The rearrangement uses TRBV18 and TRBJ1-3, with 7 bases identical to TRBD1. J gave up 0 bases and V 0 bases, and 2 bases lay outside the gene matches. The CDR3 runs to 16 residues. In germline, CDR1 is KGHSH, CDR2 LQKENI. The CDR3 spells CASSPPWTGSGNTIYF. CDR3 coding DNA: TGTGCCAGCTCACCACCTTGGACAGGCTCTGGAAACACCATATATTTT.

The chain joins TRBV6-6 to TRBJ2-5; D is possibly TRBD1 (5 bases). CDR1 is MNHNY and CDR2 is SVGAGI in the germline V gene (reference sequence). The CDR3 loop spans 14 amino acids. Trimming shortened V by 7 bases and J by 1 base, and 13 bases separated the two germline ends. In DNA, the CDR3 is TGTGCCAGCACCTTGGACACATTCCAAGAGACCCAGTACTTC. Residues: CASTLDTFQETQYF.

This clonotype has only a few counts. V is TRBV19 and J is TRBJ2-3; D not resolved. CDR1 and CDR2 from the germline V gene are LNHDA and SQIVND (reference sequence). With 5 bases removed from V and 1 base from J, the gap between germline ends came to 7 bases. The CDR3 runs to 13 residues. CDR3 sequence: CASSSWGTDTQYF. CDR3 in DNA: TGTGCCAGTAGTTCGTGGGGCACAGATACGCAGTATTTT.